This entry lists 10 T cell receptor beta chains sequenced from one sample in a study of Graves' ophthalmopathy and Graves' hyperthyroidism (dated by TCRdb to between 2017 and 2018). TCRdb lists the instrument as Illumina HiSeq 2000. For repertoire sequencing, the TCR beta CDR3 regions were amplified from RNA transcripts. The first round of RT-PCR was done with HTBI primers and the Qiagen OneStep RT-PCR kit, and was followed by a second round of multiplex PCR, then size selection and purification. Starting from the raw public reads, TCRdb applied fastp trimming at Q25, assembled clones with MiXCR and retained in-frame beta chains. Every CDR3 protein is listed once, alongside the most common genes and DNA of its rows. This sample has about 1.2 million distinct CDR3 sequences in its table, and less than 45% of those were observed once. In total, the top ten clones hold over 8.5% of the sample. Sequenced input: peripheral blood or thyroid tissue (not recorded which). The receptors were sampled from an adult man with Graves' hyperthyroidism.

There are a few counts of this clonotype. V and J are TRBV20-1 and TRBJ1-3; D is unclear. Per germline, CDR1 DFQATT and CDR2 SNEGSKA (reference sequence). This CDR3 region has 15 residues. The V end lost 0 bases, the J end lost 0 bases, and 9 bases lay between the germline ends. CDR3 sequence: CSARDPSTSGNTIYF. CDR3 nucleotide sequence: TGCAGTGCTAGAGATCCTTCTACCTCTGGAAACACCATATATTTT.

This clonotype was detected ten times or more. V usage is TRBV20-1 and J usage is TRBJ2-5; 8 bases fit TRBD2. Germline lookup yields CDR1 DFQATT and CDR2 SNEGSKA (reference sequence). The J segment lost 5 bases and the V segment lost 6 bases, leaving 8 bases of the junction unmatched. The CDR3 is 13 residues long. The DNA for the CDR3 is TGCAGTGCGTCCAGCGGGGGCGGGGAGACCCAGTACTTC. As protein: CSASSGGGETQYF.

Turning to this clonotype: A junction end diverges from the germline sequence, so it may reflect a read error. In nucleotides, the CDR3 is TGTGCCTGCAGTGCTACCCCGGGACACCAGTACTTC. Translation gives CACSATPGHQYF. The rearrangement joins TRBV2 to TRBJ2-5; maybe TRBD1 (6 bases). CDR1 is SNHLY and CDR2 is FYNNEI in the germline V gene. The CDR3 spans 12 residues.

This clonotype was observed many times. The gene calls are TRBV7-9 and TRBJ1-2, with TRBD1 matching 7 bases. Germline V gene sequence: CDR1 SEHNR, CDR2 FQNEAQ (reference sequence). The ends lost 3 bases at V and 8 bases at J; junction bases unmatched: 6. This CDR3 has 13 amino acids. CDR3 sequence: CASSFGTDEGYTF. The CDR3 bases are TGTGCCAGCAGCTTTGGGACAGACGAGGGCTACACCTTC.

The chain joins TRBV5-6 to TRBJ1-4; 8 bases agree with TRBD1. There are 15 residues in the CDR3. Germline lookup yields CDR1 SGHDT and CDR2 YYEEEE. The V gene end was trimmed by 1 base and the J gene end by 6 bases; junction bases not matched to a gene: 5. CDR3 amino acids: CASSLRQGSYEKLFF. The CDR3 DNA sequence: TGTGCCAGCAGCTTGCGACAGGGGTCTTATGAAAAACTGTTTTTT.

V is TRBV29-1 and J is TRBJ2-5; perhaps TRBD1 as D (5 bases). Trimming left V 4 bases short and J 9 bases short, with 18 bases between. Germline V gives CDR1 SQVTM, CDR2 ANQGSEA. CDR3 length: 13 residues. In nucleotides, the CDR3 is TGCAGCGTTGGGCAGGGCCTCGGGTTGTCCCAGTACTTC. Translating it yields CSVGQGLGLSQYF.

This clonotype was detected ten times or more. The chain has TRBV4-3 and TRBJ1-1, with D hard to call. The CDR3 is 16 residues long. Trimming left V 0 bases short and J 3 bases short, with 14 bases between. CDR1 LGHNA and CDR2 YSLEER come from the germline V gene. The CDR3 is CASSQDQMVGDTEAFF. The CDR3 DNA reads TGCGCCAGCAGCCAAGATCAGATGGTGGGAGACACTGAAGCTTTCTTT.

The chain joins TRBV7-9 to TRBJ1-4; D gene unclear. The V gene lost 1 base and the J gene lost 0 bases, with 6 bases spanning the gap. The CDR3 is 15 residues long. The germline V gene has CDR1 SEHNR and CDR2 FQNEAQ (reference sequence). CDR3 DNA sequence: TGTGCCAGCAGCTTAGACTGGTCAACTAATGAAAAACTGTTTTTT. Encoded protein: CASSLDWSTNEKLFF. The complete variable domain, with remaining parts taken from reference TRBV7-9 and TRBJ1-4, reads DTGVSQNPRHKITKRGQNVTFRCDPISEHNRLYWYRQTLGQGPEFLTYFQNEAQLEKSRLLSDRFSAERPKGSFSTLEIQRTEQGDSAMYLCASSLDWSTNEKLFFGSGTQLSVL.

This chain joins TRBV10-3 and TRBJ1-6, with 7 bases aligning to TRBD1. V shed 0 bases and J 9 bases; nucleotides not matched to a gene: 11. This CDR3 has 17 residues. The germline CDR1 and CDR2 sequences are ENHRY and SYGVKD. CDR3 loop: CAISESAGGGRSSPLHF. Written as DNA, the CDR3 is TGTGCCATCAGTGAGTCGGCTGGAGGGGGCAGGAGTTCACCCCTCCACTTT.

Concerning this clonotype: A much larger clone lies a single base off, so this may be a read error. The genes are TRBV7-9 and TRBJ1-3, with D uncertain. Trimming removed 1 base from V and 0 bases from J, with 7 bases in between. CDR1 is SEHNR, CDR2 FQNEAQ, per germline (reference sequence). This CDR3 spans 15 amino acids. The CDR3 here is CASSLGTTSGNTIYF. The CDR3 region has the DNA TGTGCCAGCAGCTTAGGGACCACCTCTGGAAACACCATATATTTT.